This entry features one TCR beta chain sequence. Using immunoSEQ multiplex PCR, the repertoire was profiled, and TCRdb retains in-frame clones only, with some absent. The sample contains about 94,000 clones, over 75% of which appear only once. This sample was included in a study of OX40 agonist ivuxolimab in advanced cancers. With autoimmune disease history or systemic immunosuppression, patients were excluded. Samples of blood were obtained at baseline, on cycle 4 day 1, and on cycle 7 day 1. J gave up 4 bases and V 4 bases, and 12 bases lay outside the gene matches. Germline V gene lookup returns CDR1 SGHDT and CDR2 YYEEEE. The CDR3 runs 16 residues.

The material sequenced was CD4+ or CD8+ T cells sorted from blood, taken in a trial of the OX40 agonist ivuxolimab. This clonotype originated in an adult with an advanced solid tumor such as melanoma, head and neck, liver or kidney cancer. The chain recombines TRBV5-6 with TRBJ2-5; 8 positions agree with TRBD2. Here the CDR3 DNA reads TGTGCCAGCAGCCTCTTCTCGGGGGGGCTGGTAGAGACCCAGTACTTC. It yields the protein CASSLFSGGLVETQYF.